This T cell receptor beta chain appears in the sequencing data of a study of blood T cell repertoires in COVID-19. In the study overall: From the United States, Italy and Spain came samples of acute and convalescent COVID-19.

TCRdb keeps only in-frame clones here, not all; method: immunoSEQ multiplex PCR. The sample consists of about 150,000 clones, more than 70% of them appearing once. The sample taken for sequencing was peripheral blood. The sequence was collected from a middle-aged man who had recovered from COVID-19.

The CDR3 DNA reads as TGTGCCAGCAGCCCCACTAGCGGGAGGGCCCCCGGGGAGCTGTTTTTT. Translated, it gives CASSPTSGRAPGELFF. The V and J genes are TRBV9 and TRBJ2-2; TRBD2 matches 13 bases. The germline V gene has CDR1 SGDLS and CDR2 YYNGEE. The CDR3 loop spans 16 amino acids. The V segment lost 4 bases and the J segment 6 bases; nucleotides outside the gene matches: 6.